Listed here are 4 T cell receptor beta chains from one sample, sequenced in a study of breast tumors, draining lymph nodes, adjacent tissues. TCRdb reprocessed the multiplex PCR reads with MiXCR, giving one entry per CDR3 protein. The table shows under 150,000 distinct CDR3 sequences, with 15% to 20% occurring only once. Breast cancer patients provided tissue from their axillary draining lymph nodes. Sequencing was done on a sample of axillary lymph node tissue. The receptors were gathered from a female donor with breast cancer. Some clones in this sample may be carry-over from other donors' samples.

In its sample, this clonotype was seen many times. The V and J genes are TRBV14 and TRBJ2-3, with 9 bases that match TRBD1. The ends lost 6 bases at V and 2 bases at J; junction bases unmatched: 6. The CDR3 contains 15 residues. Germline CDR1 and CDR2: SGHDN and FVKESK. CDR3 loop: CASRRGQGNTDTQYF. The CDR3 nucleotides are TGTGCCAGCAGGCGAGGACAGGGGAACACAGATACGCAGTATTTT.

This clonotype was detected ten times or more. V gene TRBV11-2 combines with J gene TRBJ2-3; 8 nucleotides align to TRBD2. Germline-derived CDR1 and CDR2 are SGHAT and FQNNGV. The CDR3 sequence is 16 residues long. After removal of 5 bases from V and 3 bases from J, the junction contained 10 bases not matched to a gene. This chain's CDR3 is CASSPLGGGSTDTQYF. The CDR3 nucleotides are TGTGCCAGCAGCCCTCTTGGCGGGGGGTCGACAGATACGCAGTATTTT.

This chain uses TRBV20-1 with TRBJ1-4, with D tentatively TRBD1 (5 bases). The CDR3 covers 14 residues. Germline V gene data show CDR1 as DFQATT and CDR2 as SNEGSKA (reference sequence). V lost 2 bases to trimming and J lost 6 bases, with 13 bases between them. The CDR3 here is CSARPGGGDEKLFF. DNA for the CDR3: TGCAGTGCTAGACCGGGGGGGGGGGATGAAAAACTGTTTTTT.

In nucleotides, the CDR3 is TGTGCCAGCAGCTTGTTTGGGGGACTAGCGGGAGGTCTAAGCACAGATACGCAGTATTTT. Amino acids: CASSLFGGLAGGLSTDTQYF. V gene TRBV5-4 combines with J gene TRBJ2-3, with 15 bases aligning to TRBD2. The CDR3 is made up of 20 amino acids. CDR1 is SGHNT, CDR2 YYREEE, per germline (reference sequence). Trimming at V came to 1 base and at J to 0 bases, leaving 9 bases not matched to a gene.